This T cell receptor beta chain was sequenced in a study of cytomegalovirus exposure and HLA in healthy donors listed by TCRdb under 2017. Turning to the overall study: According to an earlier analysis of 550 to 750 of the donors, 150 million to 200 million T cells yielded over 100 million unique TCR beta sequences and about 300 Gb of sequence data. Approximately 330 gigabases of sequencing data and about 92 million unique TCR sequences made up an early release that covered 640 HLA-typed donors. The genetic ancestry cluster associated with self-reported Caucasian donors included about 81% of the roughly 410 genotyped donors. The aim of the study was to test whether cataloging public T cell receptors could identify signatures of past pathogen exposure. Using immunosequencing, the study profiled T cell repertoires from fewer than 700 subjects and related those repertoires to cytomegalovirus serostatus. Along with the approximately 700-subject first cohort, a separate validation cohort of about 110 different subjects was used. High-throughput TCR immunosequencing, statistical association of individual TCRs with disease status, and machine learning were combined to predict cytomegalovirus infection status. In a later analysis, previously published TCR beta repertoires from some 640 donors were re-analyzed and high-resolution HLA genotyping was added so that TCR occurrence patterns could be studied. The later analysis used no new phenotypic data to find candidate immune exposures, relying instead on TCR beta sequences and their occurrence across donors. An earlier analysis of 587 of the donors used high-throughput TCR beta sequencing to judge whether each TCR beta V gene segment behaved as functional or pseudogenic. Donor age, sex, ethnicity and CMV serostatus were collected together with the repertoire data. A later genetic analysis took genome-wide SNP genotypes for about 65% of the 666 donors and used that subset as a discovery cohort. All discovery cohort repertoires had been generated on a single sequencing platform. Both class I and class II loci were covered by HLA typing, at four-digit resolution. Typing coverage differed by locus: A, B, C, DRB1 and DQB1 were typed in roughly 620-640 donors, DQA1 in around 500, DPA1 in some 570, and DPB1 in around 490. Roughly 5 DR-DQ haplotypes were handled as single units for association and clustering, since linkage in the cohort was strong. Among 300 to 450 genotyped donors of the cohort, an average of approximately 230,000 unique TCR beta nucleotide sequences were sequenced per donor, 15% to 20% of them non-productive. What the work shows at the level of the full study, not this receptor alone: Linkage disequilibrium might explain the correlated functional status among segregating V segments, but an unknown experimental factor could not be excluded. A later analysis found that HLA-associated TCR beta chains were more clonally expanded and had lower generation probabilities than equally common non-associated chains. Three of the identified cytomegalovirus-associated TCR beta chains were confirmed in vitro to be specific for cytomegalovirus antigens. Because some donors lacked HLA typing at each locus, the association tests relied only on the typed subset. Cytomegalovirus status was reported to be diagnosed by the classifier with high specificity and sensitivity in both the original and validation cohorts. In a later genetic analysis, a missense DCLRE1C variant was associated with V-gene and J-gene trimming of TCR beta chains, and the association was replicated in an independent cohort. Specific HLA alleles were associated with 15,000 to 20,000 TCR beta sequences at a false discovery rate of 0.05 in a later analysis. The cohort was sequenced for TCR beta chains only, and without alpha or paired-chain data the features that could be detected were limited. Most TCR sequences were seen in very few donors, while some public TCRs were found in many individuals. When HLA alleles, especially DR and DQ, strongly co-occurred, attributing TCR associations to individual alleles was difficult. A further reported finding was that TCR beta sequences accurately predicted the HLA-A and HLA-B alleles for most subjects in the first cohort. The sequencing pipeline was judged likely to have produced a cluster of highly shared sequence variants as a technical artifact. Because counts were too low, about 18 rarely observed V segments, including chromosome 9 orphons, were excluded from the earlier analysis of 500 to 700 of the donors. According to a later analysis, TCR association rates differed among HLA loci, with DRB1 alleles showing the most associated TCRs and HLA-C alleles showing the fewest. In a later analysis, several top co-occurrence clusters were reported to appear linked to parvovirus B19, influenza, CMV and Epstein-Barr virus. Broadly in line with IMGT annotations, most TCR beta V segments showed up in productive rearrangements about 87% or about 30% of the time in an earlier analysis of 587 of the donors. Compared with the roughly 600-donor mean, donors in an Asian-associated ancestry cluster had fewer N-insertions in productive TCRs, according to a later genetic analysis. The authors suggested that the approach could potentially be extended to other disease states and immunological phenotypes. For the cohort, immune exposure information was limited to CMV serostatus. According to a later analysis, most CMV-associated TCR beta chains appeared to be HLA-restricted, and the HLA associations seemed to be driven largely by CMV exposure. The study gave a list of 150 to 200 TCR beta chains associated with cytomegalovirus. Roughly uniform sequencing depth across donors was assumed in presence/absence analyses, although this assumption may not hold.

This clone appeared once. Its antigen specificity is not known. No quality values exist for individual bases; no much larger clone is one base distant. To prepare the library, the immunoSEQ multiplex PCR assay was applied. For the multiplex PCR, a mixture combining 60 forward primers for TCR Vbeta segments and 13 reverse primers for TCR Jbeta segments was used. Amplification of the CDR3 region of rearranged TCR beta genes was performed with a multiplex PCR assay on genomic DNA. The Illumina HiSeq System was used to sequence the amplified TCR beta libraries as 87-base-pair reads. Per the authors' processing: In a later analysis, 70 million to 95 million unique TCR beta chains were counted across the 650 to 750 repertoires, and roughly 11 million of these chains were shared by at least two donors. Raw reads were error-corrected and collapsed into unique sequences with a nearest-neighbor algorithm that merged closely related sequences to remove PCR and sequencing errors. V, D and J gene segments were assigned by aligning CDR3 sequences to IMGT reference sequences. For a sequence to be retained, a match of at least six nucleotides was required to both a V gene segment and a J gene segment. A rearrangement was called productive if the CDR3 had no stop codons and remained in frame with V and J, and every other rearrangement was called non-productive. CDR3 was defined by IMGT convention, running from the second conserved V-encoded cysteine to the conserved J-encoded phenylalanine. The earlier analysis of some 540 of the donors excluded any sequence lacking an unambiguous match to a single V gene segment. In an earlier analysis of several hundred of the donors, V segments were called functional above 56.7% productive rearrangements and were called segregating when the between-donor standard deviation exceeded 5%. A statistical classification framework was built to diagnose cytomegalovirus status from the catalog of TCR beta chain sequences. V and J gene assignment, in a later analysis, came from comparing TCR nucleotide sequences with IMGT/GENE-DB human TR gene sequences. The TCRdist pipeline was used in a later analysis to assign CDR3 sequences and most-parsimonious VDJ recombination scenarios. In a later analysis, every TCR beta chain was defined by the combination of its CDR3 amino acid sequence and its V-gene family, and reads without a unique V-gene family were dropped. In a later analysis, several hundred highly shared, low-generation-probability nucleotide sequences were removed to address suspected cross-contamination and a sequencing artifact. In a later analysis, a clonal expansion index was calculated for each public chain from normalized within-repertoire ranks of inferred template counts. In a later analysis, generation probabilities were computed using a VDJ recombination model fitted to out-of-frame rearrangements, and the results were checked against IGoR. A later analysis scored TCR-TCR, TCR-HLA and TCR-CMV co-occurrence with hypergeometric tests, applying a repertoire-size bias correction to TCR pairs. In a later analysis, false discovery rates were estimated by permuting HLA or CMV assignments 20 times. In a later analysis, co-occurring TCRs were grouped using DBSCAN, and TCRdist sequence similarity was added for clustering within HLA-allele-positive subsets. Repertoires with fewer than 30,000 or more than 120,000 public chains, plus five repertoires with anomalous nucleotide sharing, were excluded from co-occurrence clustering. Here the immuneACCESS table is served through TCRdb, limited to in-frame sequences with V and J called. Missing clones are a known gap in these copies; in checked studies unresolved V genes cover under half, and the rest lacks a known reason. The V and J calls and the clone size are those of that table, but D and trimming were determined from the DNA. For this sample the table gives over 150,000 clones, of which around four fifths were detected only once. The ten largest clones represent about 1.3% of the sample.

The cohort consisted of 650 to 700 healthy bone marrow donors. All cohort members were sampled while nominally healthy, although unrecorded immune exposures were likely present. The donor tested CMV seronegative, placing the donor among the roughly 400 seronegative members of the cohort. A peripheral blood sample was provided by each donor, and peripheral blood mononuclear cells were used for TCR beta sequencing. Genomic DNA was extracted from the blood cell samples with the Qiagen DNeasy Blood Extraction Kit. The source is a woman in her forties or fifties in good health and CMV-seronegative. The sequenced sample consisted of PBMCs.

The CDR3 region reads CASSPPKDSSSYEQYF. Here is the DNA: TGTGCCAGCAGCCCTCCCAAAGACAGTTCTTCCTACGAGCAGTACTTC. This receptor chain uses TRBV27 and TRBJ2-7; D gene: possibly TRBD1, on 5 matching bases. From cysteine to phenylalanine, the CDR3 is 16 amino acids long. Kept here is only the CDR3 DNA, which spans 48 bases and is read in frame from base 1. V is shortened by 6 bases, J by 1 base, and the region joining them spans 19 bases. According to the germline V gene (reference sequence), CDR1 reads MNHEY and CDR2 reads SMNVEV.